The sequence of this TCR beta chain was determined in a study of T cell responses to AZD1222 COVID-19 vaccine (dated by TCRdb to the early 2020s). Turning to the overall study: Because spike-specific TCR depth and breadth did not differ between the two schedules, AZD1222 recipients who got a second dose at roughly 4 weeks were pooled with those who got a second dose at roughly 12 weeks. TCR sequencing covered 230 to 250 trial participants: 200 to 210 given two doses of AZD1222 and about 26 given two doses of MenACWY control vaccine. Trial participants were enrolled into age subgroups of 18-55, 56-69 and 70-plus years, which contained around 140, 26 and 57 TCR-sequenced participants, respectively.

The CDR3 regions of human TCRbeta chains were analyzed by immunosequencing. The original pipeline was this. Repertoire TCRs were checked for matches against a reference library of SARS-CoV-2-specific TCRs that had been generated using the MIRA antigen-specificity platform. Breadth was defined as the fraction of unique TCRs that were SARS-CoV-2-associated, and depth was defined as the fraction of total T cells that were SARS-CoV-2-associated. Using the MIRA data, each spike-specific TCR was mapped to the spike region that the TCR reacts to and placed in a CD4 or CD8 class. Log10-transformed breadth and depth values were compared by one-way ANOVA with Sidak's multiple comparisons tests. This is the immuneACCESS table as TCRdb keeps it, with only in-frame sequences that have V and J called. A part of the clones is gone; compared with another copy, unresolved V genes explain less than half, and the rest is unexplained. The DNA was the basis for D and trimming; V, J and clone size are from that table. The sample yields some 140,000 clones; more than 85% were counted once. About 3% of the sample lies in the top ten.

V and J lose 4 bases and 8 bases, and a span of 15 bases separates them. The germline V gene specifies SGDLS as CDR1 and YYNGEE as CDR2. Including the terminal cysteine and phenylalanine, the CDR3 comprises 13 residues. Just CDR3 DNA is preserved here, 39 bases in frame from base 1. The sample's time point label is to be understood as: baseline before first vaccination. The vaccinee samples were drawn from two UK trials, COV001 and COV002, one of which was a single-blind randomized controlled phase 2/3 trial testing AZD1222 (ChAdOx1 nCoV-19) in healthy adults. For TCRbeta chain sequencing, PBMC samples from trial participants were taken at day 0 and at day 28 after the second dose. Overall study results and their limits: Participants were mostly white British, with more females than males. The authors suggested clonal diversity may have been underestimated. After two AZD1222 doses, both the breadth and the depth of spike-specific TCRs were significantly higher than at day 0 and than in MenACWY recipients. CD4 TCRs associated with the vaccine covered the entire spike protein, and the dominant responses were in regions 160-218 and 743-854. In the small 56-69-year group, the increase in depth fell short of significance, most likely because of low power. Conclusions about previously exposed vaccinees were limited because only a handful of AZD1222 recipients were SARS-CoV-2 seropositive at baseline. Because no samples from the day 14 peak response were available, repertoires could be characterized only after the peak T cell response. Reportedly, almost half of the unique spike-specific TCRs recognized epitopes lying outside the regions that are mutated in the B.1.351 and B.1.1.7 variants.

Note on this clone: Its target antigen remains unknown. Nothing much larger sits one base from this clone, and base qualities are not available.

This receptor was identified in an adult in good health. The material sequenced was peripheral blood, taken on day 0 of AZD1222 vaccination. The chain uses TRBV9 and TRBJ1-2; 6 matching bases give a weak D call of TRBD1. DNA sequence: TGTGCCAGCAGCACCAAGCACAGGGAAGGCTACACCTTC. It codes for CASSTKHREGYTF.